This TCR beta chain was observed in a study of vaccination effects on CD4 cells after COVID-19. Study-level background: Each person got two doses of an mRNA SARS-CoV-2 vaccine, BNT162b2 or mRNA-1273.

The table lists this clone with a count of one. Its antigen is still unknown. Before any sequencing was done, the ViraFEST assay used viral peptide pools to expand antigen-specific CD4+ T cells. After less than 11 days in culture, the CD4+ T cells were isolated. No vaccinee had earlier SARS-CoV-2 infection, and nucleocapsid antibodies were negative. Cultures of a few million PBMC per well contained roughly 9.4 IU/ml IL-2 plus 10 ug/ml peptides. On day 3 and again on day 7, half the medium was replaced with IL-2 medium. CDR3 length: 15 residues. The V and J ends lost 4 bases and 5 bases respectively, with 17 bases between them. CDR1 is SGHAT, CDR2 FQNNGV, per germline. Findings and limits, study-wide: Infection- and vaccine-induced clones contracted markedly late after vaccination.

The table came from immunoSEQ multiplex PCR; TCRdb's copy has only in-frame clones and leaves some out. The sample shows about 68,000 clones, 75% to 90% of them seen only once. This TCR derives from a human donor who received a COVID-19 vaccine. This rearrangement joins TRBV11-2 to TRBJ2-5, with D unresolved. The sample here was CD4+ T cells from PBMCs cultured with SARS-CoV-2 spike peptides, taken before COVID-19 vaccination. CDR3 amino acids: CASSSPPHARETQYF. In DNA, the CDR3 is TGTGCCAGCAGCTCACCCCCCCACGCCCGGGAGACCCAGTACTTC.